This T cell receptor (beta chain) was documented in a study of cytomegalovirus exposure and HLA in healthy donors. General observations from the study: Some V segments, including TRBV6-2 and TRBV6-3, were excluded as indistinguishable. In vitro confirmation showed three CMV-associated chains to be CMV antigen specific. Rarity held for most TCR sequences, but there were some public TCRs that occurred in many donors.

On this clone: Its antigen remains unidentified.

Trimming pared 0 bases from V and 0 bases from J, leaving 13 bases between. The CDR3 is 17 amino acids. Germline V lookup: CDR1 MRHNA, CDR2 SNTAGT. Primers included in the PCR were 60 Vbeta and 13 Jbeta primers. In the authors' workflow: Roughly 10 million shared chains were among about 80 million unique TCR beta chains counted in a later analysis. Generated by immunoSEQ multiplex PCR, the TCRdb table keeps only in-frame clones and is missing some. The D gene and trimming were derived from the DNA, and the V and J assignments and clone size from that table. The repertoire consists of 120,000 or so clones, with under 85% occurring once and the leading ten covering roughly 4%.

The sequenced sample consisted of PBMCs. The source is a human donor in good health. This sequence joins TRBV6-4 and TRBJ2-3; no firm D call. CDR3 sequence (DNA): TGTGCCAGCAGTGACTCGAGGCAGACCGCTAGCACAGATACGCAGTATTTT. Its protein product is CASSDSRQTASTDTQYF.